The source of this TCR beta chain is a study of monozygotic twins with cystic fibrosis. Trimming removed 4 bases at V and 0 bases at J, with 8 bases between. Germline values: CDR1 SGHAT, CDR2 FQNNGV. The CDR3 is 14 residues long. Assay used: immunoSEQ multiplex PCR; TCRdb lists only in-frame clones, some missing. The data hold 13,000 to 15,000 clones, with over 75% observed a single time. This clonotype originated in a boy younger than 18 with cystic fibrosis. The specimen was blood. The genes are TRBV11-2 and TRBJ2-3, with no clear D. This CDR3 is CASSSLPSTDTQYF. The CDR3 DNA reads TGTGCCAGCAGCTCCCTACCAAGCACAGATACGCAGTATTTT. The whole variable domain, filled in from reference TRBV11-2 and TRBJ2-3, reads EAGVAQSPRYKIIEKRQSVAFWCNPISGHATLYWYQQILGQGPKLLIQFQNNGVVDDSQLPKDRFSAERLKGVDSTLKIQPAKLEDSAVYLCASSSLPSTDTQYFGPGTRLTVL.